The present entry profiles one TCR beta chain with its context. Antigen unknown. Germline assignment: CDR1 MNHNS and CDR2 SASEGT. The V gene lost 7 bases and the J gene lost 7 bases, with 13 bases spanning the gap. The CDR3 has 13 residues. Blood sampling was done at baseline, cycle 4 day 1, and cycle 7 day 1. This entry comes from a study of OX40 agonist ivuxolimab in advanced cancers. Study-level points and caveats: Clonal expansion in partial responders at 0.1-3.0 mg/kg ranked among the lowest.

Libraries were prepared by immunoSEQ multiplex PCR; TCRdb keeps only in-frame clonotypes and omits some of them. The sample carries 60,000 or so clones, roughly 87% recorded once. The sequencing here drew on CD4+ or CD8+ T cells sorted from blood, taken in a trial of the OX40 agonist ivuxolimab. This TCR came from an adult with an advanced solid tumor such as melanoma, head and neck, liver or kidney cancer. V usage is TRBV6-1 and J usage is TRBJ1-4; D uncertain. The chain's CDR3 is CASKEPGSEKLFF. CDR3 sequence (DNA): TGTGCCAGCAAGGAACCGGGTAGTGAAAAACTGTTTTTT.